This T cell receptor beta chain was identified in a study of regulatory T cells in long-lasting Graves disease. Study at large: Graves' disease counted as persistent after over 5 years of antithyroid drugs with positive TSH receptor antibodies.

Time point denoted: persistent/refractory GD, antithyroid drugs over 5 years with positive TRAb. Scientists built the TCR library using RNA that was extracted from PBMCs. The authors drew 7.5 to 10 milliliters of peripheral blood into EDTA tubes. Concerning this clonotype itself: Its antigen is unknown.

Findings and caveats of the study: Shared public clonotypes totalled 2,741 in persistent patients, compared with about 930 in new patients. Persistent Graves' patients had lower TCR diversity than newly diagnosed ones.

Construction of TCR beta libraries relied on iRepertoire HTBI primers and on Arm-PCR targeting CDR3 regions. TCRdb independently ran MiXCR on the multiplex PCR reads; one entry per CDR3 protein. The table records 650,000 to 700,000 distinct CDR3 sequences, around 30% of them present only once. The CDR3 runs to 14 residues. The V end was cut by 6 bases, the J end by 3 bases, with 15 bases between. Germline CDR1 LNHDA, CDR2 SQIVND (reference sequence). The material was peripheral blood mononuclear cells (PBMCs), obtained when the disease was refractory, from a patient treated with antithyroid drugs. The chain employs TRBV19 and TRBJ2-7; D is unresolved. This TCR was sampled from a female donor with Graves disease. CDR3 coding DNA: TGTGCCAGTAGCAGGACCACGAGGAGCTACGAGCAGTACTTC. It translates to CASSRTTRSYEQYF.